This T cell receptor (beta chain) stems from a study of blood T cell repertoires in COVID-19 (dated by TCRdb to 2020 to 2022). Background on the whole study: Samples from collaborators originated in the United States, Italy and Spain and spanned both the acute and convalescent phases of COVID-19. The material from the prospective study consisted of cDNA or gDNA derived from T cells, B-cell-depleted T cells, or PBMCs. The dataset comprised deeply sampled blood TCRbeta repertoires from subjects exposed to, actively infected with, or recovered from COVID-19. A freely available public database, intended as a resource for researchers studying the immune response to SARS-CoV-2, is where the repertoires were released. Samples came from the ongoing ImmuneRACE study (first 160 participants) plus 1,254 subjects from 6 global collaborators. The sample metadata nearly always contained a de-identified subject ID, COVID-19 status, age in years and sex. Where HLA class I and class II types were available, the types were taken from metadata supplied by the sample provider, not from assay-based typing.

CDR1 and CDR2 (SGHTA, FQGNSA) derive from the germline V gene. V lost 5 bases and J lost 3 bases; the stretch between them is 5 bases long. Measured from the cysteine to the phenylalanine, the CDR3 is 12 residues long. Kept here is only the CDR3 DNA, which spans 36 bases and is read in frame from base 1. To note about this clone: Its antigen is not yet known. Base qualities are not provided; no much larger clone lies one nucleotide away.

TCRbeta CDR3 regions were amplified from genomic DNA by means of the immunoSEQ Assay, a bias-controlled multiplex PCR. The study's processing was this. Nucleated cell counts per sample were estimated from amplification of reference gene primers within the assay. Sequence reads were collapsed and filtered to measure the absolute abundance of every unique TCRbeta CDR3 rearrangement. For each sample, productive Simpson clonality was calculated as the square root of Simpson's diversity index over productive rearrangements. Held by TCRdb, this immuneACCESS table contains in-frame sequences only and omits some clones. Under half of the omission traces to an unresolved V gene where checked; the cause of the rest is unknown. V and J calls and clone size come straight from that table; D and trimming were deduced from the DNA. Present in this sample are about 200,000 clones, 88% of which were seen just once. The ten largest account for around 1.5% of the sample.

Whole blood was collected in K2EDTA tubes by collaborating institutions according to the institutions' own protocols. For TCRbeta analysis, collaborators shipped samples as frozen whole blood, isolated PBMCs, or DNA extracted from either of those sample types. Study-wide findings and limitations: The amount of clinical and demographic metadata varied by source and participant and was provided uncurated.

Input material: peripheral blood. The chain couples TRBV7-2 to TRBJ2-1, with no confident D gene call. The source of this sequence is a man aged 18 to 35 with active or convalescent COVID-19. The CDR3 reads CASSHYYNEQFF. The sequence in DNA is TGTGCCAGCAGCCACTACTACAATGAGCAGTTCTTC.